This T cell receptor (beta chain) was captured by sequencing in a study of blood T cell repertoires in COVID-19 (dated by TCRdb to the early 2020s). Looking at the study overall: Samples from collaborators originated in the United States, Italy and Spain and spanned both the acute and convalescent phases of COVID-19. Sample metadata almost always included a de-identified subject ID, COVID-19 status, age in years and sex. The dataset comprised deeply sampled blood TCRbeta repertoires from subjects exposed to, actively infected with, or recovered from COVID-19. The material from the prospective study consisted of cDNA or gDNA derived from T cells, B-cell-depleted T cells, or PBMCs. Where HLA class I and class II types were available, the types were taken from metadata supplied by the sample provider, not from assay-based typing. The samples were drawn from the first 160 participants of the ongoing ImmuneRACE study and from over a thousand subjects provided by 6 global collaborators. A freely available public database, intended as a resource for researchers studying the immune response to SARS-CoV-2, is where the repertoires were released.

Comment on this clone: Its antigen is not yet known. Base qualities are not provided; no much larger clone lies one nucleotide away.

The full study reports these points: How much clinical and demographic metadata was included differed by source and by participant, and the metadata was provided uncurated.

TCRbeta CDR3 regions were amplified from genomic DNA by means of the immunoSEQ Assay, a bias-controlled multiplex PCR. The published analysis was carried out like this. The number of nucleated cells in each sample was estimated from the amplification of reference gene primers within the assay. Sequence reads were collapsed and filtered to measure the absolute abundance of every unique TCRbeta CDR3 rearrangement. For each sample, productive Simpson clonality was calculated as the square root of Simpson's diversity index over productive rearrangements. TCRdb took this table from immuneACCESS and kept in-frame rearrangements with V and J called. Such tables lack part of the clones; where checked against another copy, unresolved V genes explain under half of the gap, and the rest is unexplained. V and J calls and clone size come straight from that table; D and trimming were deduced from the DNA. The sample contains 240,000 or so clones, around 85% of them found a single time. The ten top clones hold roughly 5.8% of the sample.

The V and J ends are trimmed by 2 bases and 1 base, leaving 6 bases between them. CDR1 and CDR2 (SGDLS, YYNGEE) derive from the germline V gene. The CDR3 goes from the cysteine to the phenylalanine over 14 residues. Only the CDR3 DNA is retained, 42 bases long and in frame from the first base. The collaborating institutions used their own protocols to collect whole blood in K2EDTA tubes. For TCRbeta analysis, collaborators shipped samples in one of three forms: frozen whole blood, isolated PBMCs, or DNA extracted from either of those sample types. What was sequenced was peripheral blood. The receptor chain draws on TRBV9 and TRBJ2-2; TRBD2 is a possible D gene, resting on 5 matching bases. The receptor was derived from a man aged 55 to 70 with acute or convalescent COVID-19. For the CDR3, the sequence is CASSVGGNTGELFF. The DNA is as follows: TGTGCCAGCAGCGTCGGAGGGAACACCGGGGAGCTGTTTTTT. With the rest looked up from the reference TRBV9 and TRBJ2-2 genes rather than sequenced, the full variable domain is DSGVTQTPKHLITATGQRVTLRCSPRSGDLSVYWYQQSLDQGLQFLIQYYNGEERAKGNILERFSAQQFPDLHSELNLSSLELGDSALYFCASSVGGNTGELFFGEGSRLTVL.